This TCR beta chain is from a study of post-analysis software for immune sequencing data. This CDR3 has 15 amino acids. CDR1 and CDR2 from the germline V gene are SGHDN and FVKESK. V was clipped by 4 bases and J by 3 bases; unmatched bases: 6. Study conclusions and caveats: In patients, about five TRBV segments were more frequent than in controls, with TRBV5-6, TRBV5-1 and TRBV20-1 among them.

TCR beta libraries were prepared from cDNA with unique molecular identifiers. Input of 1 to 10 million T cells yielded a few hundred thousand cDNA molecules. TCRdb called the PCR reads again in MiXCR, with one record for every CDR3 protein. The sample includes about 430,000 distinct CDR3 sequences, approximately 37% of them seen just once. With respect to this clonotype: The antigen remains unidentified.

The specimen was blood. The V gene is TRBV14, the J gene TRBJ2-1, with 7 bases fitting TRBD1. This clonotype was obtained from a girl aged 2-10 years with multiple sclerosis. The CDR3 DNA follows: TGTGCCAGCAGCCTCCATCAGGGGGTCTACAATGAGCAGTTCTTC. Its protein product is CASSLHQGVYNEQFF.